This T cell receptor beta chain is drawn from a study of cytomegalovirus exposure and HLA in healthy donors. The study's findings and limits: Through in vitro validation, three CMV-associated chains were shown to be specific for CMV antigens. It was reportedly the case that the classifier diagnosed cytomegalovirus status with high specificity and sensitivity.

Donors came from a validation cohort of approximately 110 subjects, distinct from the first 666-subject cohort. Of note for this clone: Its target is not known.

Trimming at V came to 4 bases and at J to 1 base, leaving 8 bases not matched to a gene. The CDR3 covers 15 residues. Germline V gene lookup returns CDR1 SGHKS and CDR2 YYEKEE (reference sequence). Profiled with immunoSEQ multiplex PCR; TCRdb holds only in-frame clones, not every one. This sample has some 120,000 clones, with around 90% found just once. Input material: PBMCs. The chain is built from TRBV5-5 and TRBJ2-7; 7 nucleotides align to TRBD1. The source is a woman aged 18-29 years in good health and CMV-seronegative. CDR3 coding DNA: TGTGCCAGCAGCCCCCCGGGACAGAGATCCTACGAGCAGTACTTC. Translation gives CASSPPGQRSYEQYF.